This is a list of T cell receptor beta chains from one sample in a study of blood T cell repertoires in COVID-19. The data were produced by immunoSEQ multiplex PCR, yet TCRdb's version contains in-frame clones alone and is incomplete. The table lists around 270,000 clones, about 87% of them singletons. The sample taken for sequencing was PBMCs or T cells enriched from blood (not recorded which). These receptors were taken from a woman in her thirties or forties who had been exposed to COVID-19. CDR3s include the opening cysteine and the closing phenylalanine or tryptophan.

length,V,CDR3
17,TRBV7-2,CASSKGTSGAYTGELFF
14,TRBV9,CASSVVGDTARAFF
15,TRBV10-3,CATAPGQSSNYGYTF
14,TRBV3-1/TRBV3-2,CASSHGGQTGEQYF
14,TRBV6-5,CASGGGGSTDTQYF
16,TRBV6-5,CASSYSPSPTNEKLFF
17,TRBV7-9,CASSQRTSGRATDTQYF
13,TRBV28,CASSLLGAYGYTF
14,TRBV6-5,CASSTAQGNYGYTF
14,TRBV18,CASSPPERAYEQYF
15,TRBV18,CASSYDRDGVSGYTF
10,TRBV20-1,CSALGETQYF
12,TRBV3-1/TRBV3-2,CASSQSINTIYF
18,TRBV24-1,CATSADRGPSMEPGELFF
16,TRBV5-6,CASTPRSSQTGVGYTF
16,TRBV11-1,CASSALPQRTNYGYTF
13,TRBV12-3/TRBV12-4,CASTSGGNTEAFF